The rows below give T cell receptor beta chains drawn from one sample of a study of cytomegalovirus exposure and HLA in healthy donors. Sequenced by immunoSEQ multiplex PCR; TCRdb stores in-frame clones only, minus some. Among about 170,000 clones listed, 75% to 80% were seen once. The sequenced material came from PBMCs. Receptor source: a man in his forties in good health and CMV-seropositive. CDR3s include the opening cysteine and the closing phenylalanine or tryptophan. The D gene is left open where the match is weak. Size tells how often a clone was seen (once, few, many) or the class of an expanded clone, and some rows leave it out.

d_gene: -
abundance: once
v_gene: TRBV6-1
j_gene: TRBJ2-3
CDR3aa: CASSEAFGRKTDTQYF
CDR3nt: TGTGCCAGCAGTGAAGCGTTCGGGAGAAAAACAGATACGCAGTATTTT

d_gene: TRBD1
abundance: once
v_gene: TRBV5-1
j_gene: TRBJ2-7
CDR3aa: CASSLGRTGPFYEQYF
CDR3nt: TGCGCCAGCAGCTTGGGCCGGACAGGGCCCTTCTACGAGCAGTACTTC

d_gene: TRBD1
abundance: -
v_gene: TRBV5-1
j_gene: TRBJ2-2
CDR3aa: CASTSYGTVNTGELFF
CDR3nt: TGCGCCAGCACCTCATACGGGACAGTGAACACCGGGGAGCTGTTTTTT

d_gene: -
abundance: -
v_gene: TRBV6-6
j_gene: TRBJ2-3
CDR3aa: CASSPGSGPDTQYF
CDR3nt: TGTGCCAGCAGTCCGGGTAGCGGTCCAGATACGCAGTATTTT

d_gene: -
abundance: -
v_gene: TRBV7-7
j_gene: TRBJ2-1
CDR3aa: CASSLTAGMSSQFF
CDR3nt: TGTGCCAGCAGCTTAACTGCGGGAATGTCAAGCCAGTTCTTC

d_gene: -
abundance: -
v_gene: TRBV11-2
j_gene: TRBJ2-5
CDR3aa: CASSSNLKWETQYF
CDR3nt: TGTGCCAGCAGCTCCAACTTGAAGTGGGAGACCCAGTACTTC

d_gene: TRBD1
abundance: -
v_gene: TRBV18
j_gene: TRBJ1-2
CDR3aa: CASSPSDRGRGYTF
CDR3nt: TGTGCCAGCTCACCTTCGGACAGGGGGCGAGGCTACACCTTC

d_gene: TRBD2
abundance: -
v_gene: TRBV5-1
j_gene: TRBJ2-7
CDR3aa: CASSLGGRAYEQYF
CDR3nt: TGCGCCAGCAGCTTGGGCGGGAGGGCCTACGAGCAGTACTTC

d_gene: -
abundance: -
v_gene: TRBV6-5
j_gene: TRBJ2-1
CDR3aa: CASSYFWGDEQFF
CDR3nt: TGTGCCAGCAGTTACTTCTGGGGGGACGAGCAGTTCTTC

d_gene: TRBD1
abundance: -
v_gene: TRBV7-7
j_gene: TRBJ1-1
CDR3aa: CASSPYPRQGNTEAFF
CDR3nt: TGTGCCAGCAGCCCTTACCCGAGACAGGGGAACACTGAAGCTTTCTTT

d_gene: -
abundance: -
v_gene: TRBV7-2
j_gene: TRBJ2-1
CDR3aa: CASSVIYNEQFF
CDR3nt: TGTGCCAGCAGCGTCATTTACAATGAGCAGTTCTTC

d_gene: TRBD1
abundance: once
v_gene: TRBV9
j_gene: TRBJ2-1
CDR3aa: CASSAGGQGAINEQFF
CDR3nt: TGTGCCAGCAGCGCCGGGGGACAGGGGGCCATCAATGAGCAGTTCTTC

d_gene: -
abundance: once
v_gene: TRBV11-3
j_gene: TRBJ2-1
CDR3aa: CASSALADEQFF
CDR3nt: TGTGCCAGCAGCGCACTAGCAGATGAGCAGTTCTTC

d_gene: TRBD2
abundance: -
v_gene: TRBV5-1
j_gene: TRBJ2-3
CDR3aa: CASSLVASGLAIADTQYF
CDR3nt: TGCGCCAGCAGCTTGGTTGCCTCGGGACTAGCGATAGCAGATACGCAGTATTTT

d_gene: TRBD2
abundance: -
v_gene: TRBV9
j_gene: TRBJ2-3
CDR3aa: CASSVGAGAADTQYF
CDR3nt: TGTGCCAGCAGCGTAGGAGCGGGAGCTGCAGATACGCAGTATTTT

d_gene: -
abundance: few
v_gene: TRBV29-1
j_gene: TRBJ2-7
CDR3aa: CSVEKSDYEQYF
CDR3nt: TGCAGCGTTGAAAAGTCAGACTACGAGCAGTACTTC

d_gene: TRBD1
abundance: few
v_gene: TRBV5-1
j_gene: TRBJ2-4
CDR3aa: CASRRDREENSQYF
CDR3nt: TGCGCCAGCAGACGGGACAGGGAGGAAAACAGTCAGTACTTC

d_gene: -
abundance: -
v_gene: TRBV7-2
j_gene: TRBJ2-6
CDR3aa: CASSRVQGWVLTF
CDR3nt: TGTGCCAGCAGCCGGGTCCAAGGCTGGGTCCTGACTTTC

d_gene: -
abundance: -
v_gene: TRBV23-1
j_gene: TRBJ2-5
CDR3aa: CVGKKDSRQETQYF
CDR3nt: TGCGTGGGGAAAAAGGACAGTCGCCAAGAGACCCAGTACTTC

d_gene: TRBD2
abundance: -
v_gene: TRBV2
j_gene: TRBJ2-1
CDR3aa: CASSDGLAGGGEQFF
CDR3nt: TGTGCCAGCAGTGACGGACTAGCGGGAGGAGGTGAGCAGTTCTTC

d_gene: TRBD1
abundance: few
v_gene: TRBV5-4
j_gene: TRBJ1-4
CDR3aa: CASSRTGGLGKLFF
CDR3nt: TGTGCCAGCAGTCGGACAGGGGGCTTAGGAAAACTGTTTTTT

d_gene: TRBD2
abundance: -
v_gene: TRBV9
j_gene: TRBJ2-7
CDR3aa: CASSVGGSGSYEQYF
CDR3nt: TGTGCCAGCAGCGTAGGGGGTAGCGGGTCCTACGAGCAGTACTTC

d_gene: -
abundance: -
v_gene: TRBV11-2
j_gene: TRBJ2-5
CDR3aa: CASSLEVGGTQYF
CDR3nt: TGTGCCAGCAGCTTAGAAGTAGGGGGGACCCAGTACTTC

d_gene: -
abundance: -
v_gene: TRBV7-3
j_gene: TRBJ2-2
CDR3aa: CASSYGTEHTGELFF
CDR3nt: TGTGCCAGCAGCTACGGCACAGAGCATACCGGGGAGCTGTTTTTT

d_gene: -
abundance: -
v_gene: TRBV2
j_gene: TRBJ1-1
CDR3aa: CASRAGLTEAFF
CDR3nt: TGTGCCAGCAGGGCAGGGTTGACTGAAGCTTTCTTT

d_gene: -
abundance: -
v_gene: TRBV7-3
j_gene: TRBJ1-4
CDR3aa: CASSPGTHSNEKLFF
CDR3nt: TGTGCCAGCAGCCCCGGGACTCACTCTAATGAAAAACTGTTTTTT

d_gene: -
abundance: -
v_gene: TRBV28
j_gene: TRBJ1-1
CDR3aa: CASSLPTGNTEAFF
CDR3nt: TGTGCCAGCAGTTTACCCACAGGGAACACTGAAGCTTTCTTT

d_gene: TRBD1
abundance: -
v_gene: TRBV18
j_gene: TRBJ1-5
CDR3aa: CASSSGQGQGQPQHF
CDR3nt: TGTGCCAGCTCGTCAGGACAGGGGCAAGGCCAGCCCCAGCATTTT

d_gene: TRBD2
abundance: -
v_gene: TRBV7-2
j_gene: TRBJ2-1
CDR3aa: CASSRTSYPYNEQFF
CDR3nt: TGTGCCAGCAGCCGGACTAGCTACCCCTACAATGAGCAGTTCTTC

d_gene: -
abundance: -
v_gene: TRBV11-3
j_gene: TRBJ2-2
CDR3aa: CASSLVPRGTGELFF
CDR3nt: TGTGCCAGCAGCTTAGTACCTAGAGGGACCGGGGAGCTGTTTTTT

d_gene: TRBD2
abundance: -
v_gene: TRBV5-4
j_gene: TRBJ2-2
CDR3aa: CASSRWTSGRAGTGELFF
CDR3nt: TGTGCCAGCAGCAGATGGACTAGCGGGAGGGCCGGCACCGGGGAGCTGTTTTTT

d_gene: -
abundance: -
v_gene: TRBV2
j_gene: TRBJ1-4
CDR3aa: CASRPRGWGLTNEKLFF
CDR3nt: TGTGCCAGCAGGCCCCGTGGTTGGGGACTGACTAATGAAAAACTGTTTTTT

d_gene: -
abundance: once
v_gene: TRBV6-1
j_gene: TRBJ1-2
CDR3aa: CASGELANYGYTF
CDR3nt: TGTGCCAGCGGGGAGTTGGCTAACTATGGCTACACCTTC

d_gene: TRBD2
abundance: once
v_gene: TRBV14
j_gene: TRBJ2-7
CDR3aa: CASRASGSWSDEQYF
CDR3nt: TGTGCCAGCAGGGCTAGCGGGAGTTGGTCGGACGAGCAGTACTTC

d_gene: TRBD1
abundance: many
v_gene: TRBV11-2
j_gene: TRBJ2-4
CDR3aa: CASSWGDRGNIQYF
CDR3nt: TGTGCCAGCAGCTGGGGGGACAGGGGAAACATTCAGTACTTC

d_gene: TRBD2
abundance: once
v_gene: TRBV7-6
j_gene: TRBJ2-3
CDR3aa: CASSPSGPDTQYF
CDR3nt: TGTGCCAGCAGCCCTAGCGGTCCAGATACGCAGTATTTT

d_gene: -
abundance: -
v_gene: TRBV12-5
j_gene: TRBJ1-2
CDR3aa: CASGLGTGRYGYTF
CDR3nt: TGTGCTAGTGGTTTGGGTACAGGGCGCTATGGCTACACCTTC

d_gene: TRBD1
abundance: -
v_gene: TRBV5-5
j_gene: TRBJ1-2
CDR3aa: CASSLQGSSNYGYTF
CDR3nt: TGTGCCAGCAGCTTACAGGGGAGTTCGAACTATGGCTACACCTTC

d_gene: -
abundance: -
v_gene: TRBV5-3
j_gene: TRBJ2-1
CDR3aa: CARSFGPFAGYNEQFF
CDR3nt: TGTGCCAGAAGCTTTGGTCCCTTCGCGGGATACAATGAGCAGTTCTTC

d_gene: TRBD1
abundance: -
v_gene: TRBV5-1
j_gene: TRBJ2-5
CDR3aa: CASSGGTGTTETQYF
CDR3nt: TGCGCCAGCAGCGGGGGGACAGGAACGACAGAGACCCAGTACTTC

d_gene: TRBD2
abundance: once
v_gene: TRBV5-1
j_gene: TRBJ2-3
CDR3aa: CASSWGSGGSTDTQYF
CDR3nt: TGCGCCAGCAGCTGGGGGAGCGGGGGAAGCACAGATACGCAGTATTTT

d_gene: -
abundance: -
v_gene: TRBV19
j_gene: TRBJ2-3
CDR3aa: CASQSGGTGGTQYF
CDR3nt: TGTGCCAGCCAAAGCGGCGGGACTGGTGGAACGCAGTATTTT